This T cell receptor beta chain is from a study of cytomegalovirus exposure and HLA in healthy donors. The PCR employed 60 Vbeta primers together with 13 Jbeta primers. TCRdb's copy holds only in-frame clones and misses some; the assay was immunoSEQ multiplex PCR. Among roughly 190,000 clones listed, around 79% were seen once. Trimming stripped 11 bases from V and 5 bases from J, with 16 bases between. The CDR3 is made up of 13 amino acids. Germline lookup yields CDR1 SEHNR and CDR2 FQNEAQ (reference sequence). Regarding the study as a whole: Most TCR sequences were seen very rarely across donors, but some public TCRs occurred in many. DRB1 showed the most TCR associations and HLA-C the fewest in a later analysis, as rates varied by HLA locus.

A note on this clone: Its antigen is not known.

The sample comprised PBMCs. This sequence originates from a woman aged 18-29 years in good health and CMV-seronegative. The chain recombines TRBV7-9 with TRBJ2-1; perhaps TRBD2 as D (6 bases). The DNA for the CDR3 is TGTGCCGCTGGCGGGAAAGAAGACAATGAGCAGTTCTTC. Translation: CAAGGKEDNEQFF.